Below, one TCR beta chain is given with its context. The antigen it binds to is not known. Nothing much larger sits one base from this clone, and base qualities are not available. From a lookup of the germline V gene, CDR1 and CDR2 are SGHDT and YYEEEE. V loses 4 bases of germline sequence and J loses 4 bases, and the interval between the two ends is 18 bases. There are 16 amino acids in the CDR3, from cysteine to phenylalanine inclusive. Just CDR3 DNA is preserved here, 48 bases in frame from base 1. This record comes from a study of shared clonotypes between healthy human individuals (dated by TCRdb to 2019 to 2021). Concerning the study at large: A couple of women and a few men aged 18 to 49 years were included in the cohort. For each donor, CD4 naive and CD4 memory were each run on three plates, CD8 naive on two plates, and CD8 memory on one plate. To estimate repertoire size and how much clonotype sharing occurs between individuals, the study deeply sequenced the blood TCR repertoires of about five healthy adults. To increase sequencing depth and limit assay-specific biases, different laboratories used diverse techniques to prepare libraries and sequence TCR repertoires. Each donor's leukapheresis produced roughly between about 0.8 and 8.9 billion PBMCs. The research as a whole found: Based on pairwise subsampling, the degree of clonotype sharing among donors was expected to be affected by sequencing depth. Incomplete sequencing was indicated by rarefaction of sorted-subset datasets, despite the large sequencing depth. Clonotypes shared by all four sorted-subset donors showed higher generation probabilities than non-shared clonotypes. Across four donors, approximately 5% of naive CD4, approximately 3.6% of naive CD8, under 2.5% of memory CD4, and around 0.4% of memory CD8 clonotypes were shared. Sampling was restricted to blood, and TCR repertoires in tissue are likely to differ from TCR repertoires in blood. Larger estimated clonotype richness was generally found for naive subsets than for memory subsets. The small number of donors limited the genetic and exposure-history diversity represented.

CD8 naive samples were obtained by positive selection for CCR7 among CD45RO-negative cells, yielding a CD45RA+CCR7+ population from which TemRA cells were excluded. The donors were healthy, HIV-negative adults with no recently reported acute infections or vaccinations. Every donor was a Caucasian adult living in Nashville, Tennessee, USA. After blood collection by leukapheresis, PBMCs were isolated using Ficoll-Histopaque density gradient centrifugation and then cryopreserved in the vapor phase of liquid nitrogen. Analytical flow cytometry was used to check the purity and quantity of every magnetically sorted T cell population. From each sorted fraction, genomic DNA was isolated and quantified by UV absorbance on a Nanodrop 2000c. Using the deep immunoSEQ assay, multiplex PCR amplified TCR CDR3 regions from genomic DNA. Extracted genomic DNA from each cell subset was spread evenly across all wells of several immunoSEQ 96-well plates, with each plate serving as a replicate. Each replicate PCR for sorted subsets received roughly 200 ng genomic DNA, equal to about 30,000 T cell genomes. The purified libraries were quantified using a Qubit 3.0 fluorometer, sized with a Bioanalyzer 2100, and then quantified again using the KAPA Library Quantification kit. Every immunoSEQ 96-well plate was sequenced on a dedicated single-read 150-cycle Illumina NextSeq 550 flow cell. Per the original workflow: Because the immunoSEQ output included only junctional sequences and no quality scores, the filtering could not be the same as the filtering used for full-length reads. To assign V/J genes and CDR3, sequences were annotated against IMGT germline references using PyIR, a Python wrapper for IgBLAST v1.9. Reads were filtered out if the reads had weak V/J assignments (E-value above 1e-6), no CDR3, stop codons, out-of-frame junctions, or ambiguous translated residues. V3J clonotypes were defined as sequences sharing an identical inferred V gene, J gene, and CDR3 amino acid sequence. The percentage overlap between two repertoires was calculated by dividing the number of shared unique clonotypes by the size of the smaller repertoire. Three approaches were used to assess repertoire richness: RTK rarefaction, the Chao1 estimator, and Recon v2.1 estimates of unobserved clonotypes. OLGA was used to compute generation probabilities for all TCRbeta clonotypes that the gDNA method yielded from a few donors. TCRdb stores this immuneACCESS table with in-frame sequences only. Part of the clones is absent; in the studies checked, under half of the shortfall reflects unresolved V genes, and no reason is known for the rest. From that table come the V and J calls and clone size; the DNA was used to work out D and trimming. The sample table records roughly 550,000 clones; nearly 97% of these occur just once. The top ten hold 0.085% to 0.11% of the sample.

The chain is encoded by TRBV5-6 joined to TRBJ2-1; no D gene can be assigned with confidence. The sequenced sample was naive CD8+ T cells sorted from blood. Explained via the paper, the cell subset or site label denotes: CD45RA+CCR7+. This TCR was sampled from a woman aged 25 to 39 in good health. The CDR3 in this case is CASSPPALMGYNEQFF. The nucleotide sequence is TGTGCCAGCAGCCCGCCAGCCTTGATGGGATACAATGAGCAGTTCTTC.